This is a list of T cell receptor beta chains from one sample in a study of T-cell reconstitution after alpha-beta-depleted transplantation in children. Each CDR3 protein gets one entry after TCRdb re-called the PCR reads with MiXCR. The table includes about 240,000 distinct CDR3 sequences, about 12% detected once. The specimen was PBMCs from the stem cell graft donor, collected from the stem cell graft. The receptors derive from a human donor who donated a stem cell graft to a child with acute lymphoblastic leukemia. CDR3s include the opening cysteine and the closing phenylalanine or tryptophan. Each record gives: D gene, CDR3 length, clone size, V gene, J gene, CDR3 protein, CDR3 DNA. A D gene is named only where the DNA matches it firmly. Rows give clone size only sometimes, using once, few, many, or a class for an expanded clone.

>TRBD1|14|many|TRBV29-1|TRBJ1-5
CSVQDQGVGQPQHF
TGCAGCGTTCAGGATCAGGGGGTCGGCCAGCCCCAGCATTTT
>.|16|many|TRBV10-3|TRBJ2-2
CAISLLPGLNTGELFF
TGTGCCATCAGTCTACTACCGGGACTTAACACCGGGGAGCTGTTTTTT
>TRBD1|12|many|TRBV5-1|TRBJ2-7
CASSSTGREQYF
TGCGCCAGCAGCTCGACAGGGCGGGAGCAGTACTTC
>.|15|many|TRBV5-5|TRBJ2-7
CASSILYRSSYEQYF
TGTGCCAGCAGCATATTATACAGGAGCTCCTACGAGCAGTACTTC
>.|16|many|TRBV9|TRBJ2-3
CASSKWETPRTDTQYF
TGTGCCAGCAGTAAATGGGAGACTCCACGCACAGATACGCAGTATTTT
>.|13|many|TRBV5-1|TRBJ1-1
CASSFSVGTEAFF
TGCGCCAGCAGCTTTTCGGTGGGAACTGAAGCTTTCTTT
>TRBD1|14|many|TRBV6-1|TRBJ2-2
CASRGDRAGGELFF
TGTGCCAGCAGGGGGGACAGGGCCGGCGGGGAGCTGTTTTTT
>.|11|many|TRBV11-3|TRBJ2-3
CASRGMDTQYF
TGTGCCAGCAGGGGAATGGATACGCAGTATTTT
>.|14|many|TRBV12-3/TRBV12-4|TRBJ1-4
CASSLRTTNEKLFF
TGTGCCAGCAGTTTACGGACAACTAATGAAAAACTGTTTTTT
>.|15|.|TRBV5-4|TRBJ2-5
CASSPRDRSGETQYF
TGTGCCAGCAGCCCCCGGGACCGCTCTGGAGAGACCCAGTACTTC
>.|13|many|TRBV29-1|TRBJ2-4
CSVEDRVGNIQYF
TGCAGCGTTGAAGATCGGGTGGGAAACATTCAGTACTTC
>.|14|many|TRBV20-1|TRBJ2-1
CSARDRRRRNEQFF
TGCAGTGCTAGAGATCGGCGGAGGCGGAATGAGCAGTTCTTC
>TRBD1|17|few|TRBV20-1|TRBJ2-7
CSASPGQGVERGAEQYF
TGCAGTGCTAGTCCGGGACAGGGGGTCGAACGGGGGGCCGAGCAGTACTTC
>.|14|many|TRBV6-1|TRBJ2-7
CASTRAPQLDEQYF
TGTGCCAGCACCCGTGCCCCACAGTTGGACGAGCAGTACTTC
>.|13|many|TRBV28|TRBJ1-2
CASSLTTNYGYTF
TGTGCCAGCAGTTTGACCACTAACTATGGCTACACCTTC
>.|15|many|TRBV5-6|TRBJ1-4
CASSSGPGHGEKLFF
TGTGCCAGCAGCTCCGGACCGGGACACGGGGAAAAACTGTTTTTT
>.|13|many|TRBV27|TRBJ2-7
CASSPRQDYEQYF
TGTGCCAGCAGTCCGCGACAGGACTACGAGCAGTACTTC
>.|15|.|TRBV5-1|TRBJ2-7
CASSPTGGGIMEQYF
TGCGCCAGCAGTCCCACAGGGGGGGGTATCATGGAGCAGTACTTC
>.|15|many|TRBV7-2|TRBJ2-7
CASSPIYAGSYEQYF
TGTGCCAGCAGCCCAATCTATGCAGGCTCCTACGAGCAGTACTTC
>.|17|many|TRBV28|TRBJ2-2
CASSQRGNREGGGELFF
TGTGCCAGCAGCCAGAGAGGGAACAGGGAAGGAGGCGGGGAGCTGTTTTTT
>TRBD1|15|.|TRBV5-5|TRBJ1-2
CASSRIDRGFYGYTF
TGTGCCAGCAGTCGAATCGACAGGGGGTTTTATGGCTACACCTTC
>.|13|many|TRBV20-1|TRBJ2-7
CSATPLQAYEQYF
TGCAGTGCCACACCTCTCCAGGCCTACGAGCAGTACTTC
>TRBD2|19|.|TRBV11-1|TRBJ2-1
CASSFTQGTSGNFYNEQFF
TGTGCCAGCAGCTTCACTCAAGGGACTAGCGGGAACTTCTACAATGAGCAGTTCTTC
>.|12|many|TRBV29-1|TRBJ2-1
CSVGARGNEQFF
TGCAGCGTTGGTGCTAGGGGCAATGAGCAGTTCTTC
>TRBD2|15|many|TRBV29-1|TRBJ2-3
CSAGLAGTGVDTQYF
TGCAGCGCCGGACTAGCGGGGACCGGGGTAGATACGCAGTATTTT
>.|14|.|TRBV6-2/TRBV6-3|TRBJ1-6
CASSYRQGHAPLHF
TGTGCCAGCAGTTATCGGCAGGGTCATGCACCCCTCCACTTT
>.|14|many|TRBV20-1|TRBJ2-2
CSARQGGRTGELFF
TGCAGTGCTAGACAGGGGGGCAGAACCGGGGAGCTGTTTTTT
>.|13|many|TRBV20-1|TRBJ2-7
CSAETRTSKEQYF
TGCAGTGCGGAGACTAGAACATCGAAAGAGCAGTACTTC
>.|15|many|TRBV3-1|TRBJ2-7
CASSQGGGTFYEQYF
TGTGCCAGCAGCCAAGGAGGGGGGACTTTCTACGAGCAGTACTTC
>.|15|few|TRBV6-1|TRBJ1-2
CASSDTPQGGSGYTF
TGTGCCAGCAGTGACACCCCGCAGGGAGGGTCCGGCTACACCTTC
>TRBD2|11|many|TRBV29-1|TRBJ2-1
CSVGRGGEQFF
TGCAGCGTTGGTCGGGGGGGTGAGCAGTTCTTC
>.|15|many|TRBV15|TRBJ2-5
CATSRDPGPQETQYF
TGTGCCACCAGCAGAGACCCGGGACCGCAAGAGACCCAGTACTTC
>TRBD1|13|.|TRBV28|TRBJ1-1
CAGTGGPNTEAFF
TGTGCCGGCACAGGGGGCCCTAACACTGAAGCTTTCTTT
>.|13|many|TRBV5-6|TRBJ1-1
CASSLREHTEAFF
TGTGCCAGCAGCTTGAGAGAACACACTGAAGCTTTCTTT
>TRBD2|15|many|TRBV24-1|TRBJ2-3
CATSGDGTRFGTQYF
TGTGCCACCAGTGGCGACGGGACTAGATTTGGCACGCAGTATTTT
>TRBD1|14|few|TRBV6-5|TRBJ1-2
CASRRQGFDYGYTF
TGTGCCAGCAGAAGACAGGGATTCGACTATGGCTACACCTTC
>TRBD2|16|many|TRBV20-1|TRBJ2-2
CSARDNEREGIGELFF
TGCAGTGCTAGAGATAACGAGCGGGAGGGTATCGGGGAGCTGTTTTTT
>.|14|many|TRBV7-9|TRBJ2-7
CASSLVETTYEQYF
TGTGCCAGCAGCTTAGTCGAGACAACCTACGAGCAGTACTTC
>.|15|many|TRBV24-1|TRBJ2-3
CATSDTGSGTDTQYF
TGTGCCACCAGTGATACCGGCTCCGGCACAGATACGCAGTATTTT
>TRBD1|14|many|TRBV14|TRBJ1-2
CASRRQGDAYGYTF
TGTGCCAGCAGGAGACAGGGGGACGCCTATGGCTACACCTTC
>.|16|few|TRBV18|TRBJ2-3
CASSPPGPLELDTQYF
TGTGCCAGCTCACCACCTGGACCACTTGAGTTAGATACGCAGTATTTT
>.|14|many|TRBV6-5|TRBJ2-4
CASSYARNENIQYF
TGTGCCAGCAGTTACGCCAGGAACGAAAACATTCAGTACTTC
>.|14|.|TRBV6-1|TRBJ1-2
CASSEHGGIEGYTF
TGTGCCAGCAGTGAACATGGGGGGATAGAGGGCTACACCTTC
>.|15|many|TRBV20-1|TRBJ2-3
CSASFNWEVTDTQYF
TGCAGTGCTAGTTTCAACTGGGAGGTCACAGATACGCAGTATTTT
>.|15|many|TRBV27|TRBJ1-4
CASRGTGLANEKLFF
TGTGCCAGCAGGGGAACAGGGCTGGCTAATGAAAAACTGTTTTTT
>.|12|many|TRBV6-2/TRBV6-3|TRBJ1-5
CASSPPVGPQHF
TGTGCCAGCAGTCCGCCGGTGGGGCCCCAGCATTTT
>TRBD1|14|.|TRBV19|TRBJ1-5
CASSTTGMGQPQHF
TGTGCCAGTAGTACGACAGGGATGGGGCAGCCCCAGCATTTT
>.|13|many|TRBV7-9|TRBJ1-4
CASSETANEKLFF
TGTGCCAGCAGCGAGACAGCTAATGAAAAACTGTTTTTT
>.|14|many|TRBV27|TRBJ2-3
CASVPGGRADTQYF
TGTGCCAGCGTCCCGGGGGGCCGGGCAGATACGCAGTATTTT
>.|13|.|TRBV7-7|TRBJ2-1
CASSWDFNNEQFF
TGTGCTAGCAGTTGGGACTTTAACAATGAGCAGTTCTTC
>.|14|many|TRBV7-9|TRBJ1-1
CASSLTSVGTEAFF
TGTGCCAGCAGCTTAACCAGTGTTGGCACTGAAGCTTTCTTT
>TRBD1|15|many|TRBV10-3|TRBJ2-5
CAISETKTGMETQYF
TGTGCCATCAGTGAGACCAAGACAGGGATGGAGACCCAGTACTTC
>.|15|many|TRBV12-3/TRBV12-4|TRBJ2-1
CASSLGILAYNEQFF
TGTGCCAGCAGCCTGGGGATTCTAGCCTACAATGAGCAGTTCTTC
>.|17|many|TRBV5-6|TRBJ2-5
CASSSRETAPYQETQYF
TGTGCCAGCAGCTCCCGGGAGACAGCCCCGTACCAAGAGACCCAGTACTTC
>.|12|many|TRBV12-3/TRBV12-4|TRBJ2-1
CASSPRGYEQFF
TGTGCCAGCAGCCCTAGAGGGTATGAGCAGTTCTTC
>TRBD2|15|many|TRBV20-1|TRBJ2-5
CSARRASGQVVTQYF
TGCAGTGCTAGAAGGGCTAGCGGCCAAGTAGTGACCCAGTACTTC
>.|15|few|TRBV6-2/TRBV6-3|TRBJ1-2
CASSYPRTENYGYTF
TGTGCCAGCAGTTATCCCCGGACCGAGAACTATGGCTACACCTTC